Included here is one T cell receptor (beta chain) sequence, with context. Its antigen is still unknown. No per-base quality is available; no much larger clone lies one base away. Looking up the germline V gene yields CDR1 SGHRS and CDR2 YFSETQ. The CDR3 sequence holds 15 residues, the cysteine and phenylalanine included. CDR3 DNA is the only sequence kept; it has 45 bases, read in frame from the first base. V is cut back by 4 bases and J by 6 bases, with 6 bases in the junction unmatched. The data are from a study of post-analysis software for immune sequencing data (dated by TCRdb to between 2014 and 2017). About the study as a whole: The recorded disease courses included relapsing-remitting, secondary progressive and progressive-relapsing multiple sclerosis, and some patients had no subtype annotation. The patient repertoires were set against around ten previously published healthy control repertoires from donors whose ages ranged from roughly 6 to 26 years. A subset of samples was prepared in parallel using single-end sample barcoding, then pooled and co-amplified after Illumina adapter ligation.

Library creation used PCR. The instrument given in TCRdb is Illumina HiSeq 2500. To reduce PCR and sequencing biases, unique molecular identifiers were incorporated into the TCR beta cDNA libraries. Per 1 to 10 million input T cells, approximately 500,000 cDNA molecules were obtained, such that each molecule approximated one T cell. Patient libraries were prepared and sequenced with the same protocol used for the earlier healthy control dataset. Samples belonging to the same batch were prepared together, multiplexed and sequenced on a shared HiSeq lane. For the original study's pipeline: Raw barcoded reads were processed with MIGEC, and single-read molecular identifier groups were discarded before consensus assembly and CDR3 extraction. Clonotype tables were post-analysed with VDJtools, and diversity was normalized by down-sampling all datasets to the smallest sample size. In repertoire overlap clustering, CDR3 amino acid sequences, but not nucleotide sequences, were matched to correct batch-related cross-sample contamination. The raw public data were reprocessed by TCRdb itself: fastp quality trimming at Q25, MiXCR clonotype calling, in-frame beta chains only. Each CDR3 protein appears once, grouped with its most common genes and DNA. The V and J calls follow TCRdb's processing rather than the paper's. The sample table records approximately 360,000 distinct CDR3 sequences; approximately 38% of these occur just once. About an eighth of the sample rests with the top ten.

Summary of the overall study and its limitations: The control group was slightly older than the multiple sclerosis patient group. Direct clustering with F measure showed strong co-clustering of samples prepared in the same batch, prompting a batch-effect correction. Significantly higher frequencies in patients than in controls were found for roughly five TRBV segments, including TRBV5-6, TRBV5-1 and TRBV20-1. Compared with controls, multiple sclerosis patients had significantly lower normalized Chao1 diversity, a finding suggesting substantial peripheral T-cell clonal expansion.

TCR beta repertoires were profiled from peripheral blood of roughly 13 young patients with multiple sclerosis to demonstrate the VDJtools post-analysis software. The multiple sclerosis patients were children and adolescents ranging in age from roughly 6 to 16 years. The material sequenced was blood. The source of this sequence is a girl aged 10 to 17 with multiple sclerosis. The rearranged segments are TRBV5-1 and TRBJ2-2; TRBD1 fits 10 bases in the junction. The CDR3 sequence is CASSPGQGIAGELFF. The DNA sequence is TGCGCCAGCAGCCCGGGACAGGGGATCGCCGGGGAGCTGTTTTTT.